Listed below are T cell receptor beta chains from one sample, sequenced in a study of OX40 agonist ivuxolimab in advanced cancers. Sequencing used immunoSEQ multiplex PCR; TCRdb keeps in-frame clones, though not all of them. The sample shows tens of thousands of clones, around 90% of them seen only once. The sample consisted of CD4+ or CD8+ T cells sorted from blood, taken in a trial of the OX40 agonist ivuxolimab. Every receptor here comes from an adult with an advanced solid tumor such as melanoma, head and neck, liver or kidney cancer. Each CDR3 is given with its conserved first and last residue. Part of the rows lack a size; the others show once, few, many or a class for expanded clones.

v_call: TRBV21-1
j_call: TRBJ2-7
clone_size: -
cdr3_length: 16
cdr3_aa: CASSTRQGQGSYEQYF

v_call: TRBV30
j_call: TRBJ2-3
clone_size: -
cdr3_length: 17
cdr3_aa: CAWSPMGLAESTDTQYF

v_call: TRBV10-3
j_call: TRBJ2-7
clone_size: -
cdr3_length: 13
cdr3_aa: CAIREQGTYEQYF

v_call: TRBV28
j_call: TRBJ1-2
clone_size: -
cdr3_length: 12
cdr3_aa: CASRSSNYGYTF

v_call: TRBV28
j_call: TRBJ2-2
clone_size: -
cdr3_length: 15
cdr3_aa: CASSLAGGNTGELFF

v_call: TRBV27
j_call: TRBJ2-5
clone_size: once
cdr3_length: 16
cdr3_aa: CASSLYPGSVGETQYF

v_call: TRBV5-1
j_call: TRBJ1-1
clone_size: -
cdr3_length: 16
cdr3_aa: CASSIQGDLGNTEAFF

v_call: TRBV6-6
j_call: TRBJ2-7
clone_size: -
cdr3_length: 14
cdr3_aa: CASRKGQGVDEQYF

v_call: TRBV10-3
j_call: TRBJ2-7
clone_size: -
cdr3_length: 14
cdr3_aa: CATQTSGRAYEQYF

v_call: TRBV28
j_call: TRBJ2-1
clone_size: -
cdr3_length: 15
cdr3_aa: CASRSASGSYNEQFF

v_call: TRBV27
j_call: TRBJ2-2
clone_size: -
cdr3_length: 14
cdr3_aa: CASRRRENTGELFF

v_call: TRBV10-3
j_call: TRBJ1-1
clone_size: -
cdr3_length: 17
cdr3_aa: CAIRGPRQEIENTEAFF

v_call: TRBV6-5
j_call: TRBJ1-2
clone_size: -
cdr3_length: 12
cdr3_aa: CASSYSGGGYTF